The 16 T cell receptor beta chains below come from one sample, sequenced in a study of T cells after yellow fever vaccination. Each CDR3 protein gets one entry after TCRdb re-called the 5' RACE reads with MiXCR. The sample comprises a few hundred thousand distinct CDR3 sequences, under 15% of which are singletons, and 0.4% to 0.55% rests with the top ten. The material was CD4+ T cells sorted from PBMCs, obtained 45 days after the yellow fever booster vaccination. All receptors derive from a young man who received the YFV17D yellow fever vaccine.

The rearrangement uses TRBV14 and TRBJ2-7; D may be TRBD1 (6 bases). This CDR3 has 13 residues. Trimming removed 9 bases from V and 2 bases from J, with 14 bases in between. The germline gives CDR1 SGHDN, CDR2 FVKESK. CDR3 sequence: CASTRQATYEQYF. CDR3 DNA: TGTGCCAGTACCCGACAGGCCACCTACGAGCAGTACTTC.

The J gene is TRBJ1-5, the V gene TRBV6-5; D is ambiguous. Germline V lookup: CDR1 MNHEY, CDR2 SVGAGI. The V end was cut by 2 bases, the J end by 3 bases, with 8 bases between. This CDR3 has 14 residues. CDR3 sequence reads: CASSYMENNQPQHF. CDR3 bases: TGTGCCAGCAGTTACATGGAAAACAATCAGCCCCAGCATTTT.

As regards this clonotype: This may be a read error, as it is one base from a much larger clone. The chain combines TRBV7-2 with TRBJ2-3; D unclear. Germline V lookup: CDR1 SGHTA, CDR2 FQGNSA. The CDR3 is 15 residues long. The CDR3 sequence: CASSATGLSTDTKYF. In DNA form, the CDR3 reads TGTGCCAGCAGCGCTACGGGTCTGAGCACAGATACGAAGTATTTT.

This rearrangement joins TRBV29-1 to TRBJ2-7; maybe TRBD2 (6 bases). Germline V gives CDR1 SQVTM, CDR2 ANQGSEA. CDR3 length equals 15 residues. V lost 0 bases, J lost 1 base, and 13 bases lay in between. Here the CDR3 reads CSVEDTGGTSYEQYF. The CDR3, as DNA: TGCAGCGTTGAAGATACGGGCGGGACGTCCTACGAGCAGTACTTC.

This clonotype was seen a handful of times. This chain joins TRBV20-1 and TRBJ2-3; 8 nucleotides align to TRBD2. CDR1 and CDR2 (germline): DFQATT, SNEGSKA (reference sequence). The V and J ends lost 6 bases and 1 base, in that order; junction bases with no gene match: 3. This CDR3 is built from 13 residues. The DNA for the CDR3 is TGCAGTGCCCTAGCGGGTCGCACAGATACGCAGTATTTT. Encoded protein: CSALAGRTDTQYF.

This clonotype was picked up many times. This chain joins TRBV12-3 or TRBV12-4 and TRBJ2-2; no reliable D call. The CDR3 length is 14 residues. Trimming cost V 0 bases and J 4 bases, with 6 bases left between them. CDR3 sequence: CASSLARSTGELFF. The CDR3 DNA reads TGTGCCAGCAGTTTAGCGCGGTCCACCGGGGAGCTGTTTTTT.

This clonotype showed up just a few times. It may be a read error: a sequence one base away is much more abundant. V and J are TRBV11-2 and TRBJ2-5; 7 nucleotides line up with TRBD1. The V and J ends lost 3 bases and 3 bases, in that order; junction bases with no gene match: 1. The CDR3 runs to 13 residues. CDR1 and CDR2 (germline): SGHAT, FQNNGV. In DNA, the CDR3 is TGTGCCAGCAGCTTTGACAGGGAAGAGACCCAGTACTTC. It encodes CASSFDREETQYF.

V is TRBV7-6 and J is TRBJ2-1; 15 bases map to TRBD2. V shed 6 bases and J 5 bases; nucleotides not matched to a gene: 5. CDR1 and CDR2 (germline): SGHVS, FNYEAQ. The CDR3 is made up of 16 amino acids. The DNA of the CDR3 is TGTGCCAGCAGTTCAGGACTAGCGGGAGGGGACAATGAGCAGTTCTTC. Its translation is CASSSGLAGGDNEQFF.

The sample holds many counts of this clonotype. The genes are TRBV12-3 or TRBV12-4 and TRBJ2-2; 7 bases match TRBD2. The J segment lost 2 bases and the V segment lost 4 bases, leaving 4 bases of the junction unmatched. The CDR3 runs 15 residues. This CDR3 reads CASSYSSGNTGELFF. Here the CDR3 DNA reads TGTGCCAGCAGTTATTCTAGCGGAAACACCGGGGAGCTGTTTTTT.

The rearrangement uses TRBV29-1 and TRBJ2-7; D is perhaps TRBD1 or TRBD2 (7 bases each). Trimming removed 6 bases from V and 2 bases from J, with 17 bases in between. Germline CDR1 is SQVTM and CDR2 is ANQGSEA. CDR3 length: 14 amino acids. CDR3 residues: CSVGAGRGPYEQYF. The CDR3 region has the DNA TGCAGCGTCGGAGCGGGGAGGGGGCCCTACGAGCAGTACTTC.

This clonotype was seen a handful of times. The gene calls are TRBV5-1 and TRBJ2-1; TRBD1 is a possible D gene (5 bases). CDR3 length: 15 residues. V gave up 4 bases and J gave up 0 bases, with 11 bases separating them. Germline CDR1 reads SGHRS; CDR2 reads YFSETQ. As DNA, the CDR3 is TGCGCCAGCAGCGTGGACACGAGCTCCTACAATGAGCAGTTCTTC. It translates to CASSVDTSSYNEQFF. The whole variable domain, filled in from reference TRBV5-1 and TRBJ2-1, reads KAGVTQTPRYLIKTRGQQVTLSCSPISGHRSVSWYQQTPGQGLQFLFEYFSETQRNKGNFPGRFSGRQFSNSRSEMNVSTLELGDSALYLCASSVDTSSYNEQFFGPGTRLTVL.

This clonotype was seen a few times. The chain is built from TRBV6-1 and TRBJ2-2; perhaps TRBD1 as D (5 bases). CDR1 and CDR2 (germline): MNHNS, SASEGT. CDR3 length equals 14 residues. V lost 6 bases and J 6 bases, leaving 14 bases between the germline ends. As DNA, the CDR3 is TGTGCCAGCAGCCCCCGGTGGGGCTCCGGGGAGCTGTTTTTT. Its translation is CASSPRWGSGELFF.

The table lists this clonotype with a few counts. CDR3 amino acids: CASSFFPGGRNEQFF. The CDR3 DNA reads TGTGCCAGCAGTTTTTTTCCCGGTGGACGCAATGAGCAGTTCTTC. The V gene is TRBV12-3 or TRBV12-4, the J gene TRBJ2-1, with D unclear. V lost 3 bases and J lost 6, with 15 bases in between. This CDR3 has 15 amino acids.

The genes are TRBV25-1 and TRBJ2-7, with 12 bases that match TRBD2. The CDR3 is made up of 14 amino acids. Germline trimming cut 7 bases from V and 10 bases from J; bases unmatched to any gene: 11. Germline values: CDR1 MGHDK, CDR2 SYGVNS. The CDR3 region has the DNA TGTGCCAGCAATCCCGGGACTAGCGGGCAACCTCAGTACTTC. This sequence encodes CASNPGTSGQPQYF.

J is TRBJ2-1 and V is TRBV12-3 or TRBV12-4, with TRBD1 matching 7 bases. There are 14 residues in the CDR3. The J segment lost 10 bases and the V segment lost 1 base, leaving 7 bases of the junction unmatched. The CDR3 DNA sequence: TGTGCCAGCAGTTTAGGACAGGGAGTAGGCGAGCAGTTCTTC. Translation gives CASSLGQGVGEQFF.

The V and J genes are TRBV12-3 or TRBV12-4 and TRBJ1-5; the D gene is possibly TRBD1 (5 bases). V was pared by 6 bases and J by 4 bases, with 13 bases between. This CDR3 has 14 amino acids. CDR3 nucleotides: TGTGCCAGCAGGATAGGGGCAGGGAATCAGCCCCAGCATTTT. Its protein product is CASRIGAGNQPQHF.